Listed below are T cell receptor beta chains from one sample, sequenced in a study of T cells in Graves' hyperthyroidism and ophthalmopathy. TCRdb redid the calling of the multiplex PCR reads with MiXCR, one entry per CDR3 protein. The sample contains 400,000 to 450,000 distinct CDR3 sequences, around 15% of which appear only once. Sequenced input: blood. The receptors shown here come from a man aged 18 to 30 with Graves' ophthalmopathy. The CDR3 runs from the conserved cysteine through the conserved F or W.

v_gene	j_gene	CDR3aa
TRBV27	TRBJ2-2	CASSPDRGLVTGELFF
TRBV25-1	TRBJ2-7	CASSEYLRGEQYF
TRBV13	TRBJ2-1	CASSRMGWDEQFF
TRBV7-9	TRBJ2-2	CASNTSPGQGTAGELFF
TRBV29-1	TRBJ2-2	CSVDTQNTGELFF
TRBV4-2	TRBJ2-3	CASSQVSSGGTDTQYF
TRBV7-9	TRBJ1-2	CASSLAPGVRKGYTF
TRBV6-5	TRBJ1-1	CASSYIMNTEAFF
TRBV12-5	TRBJ1-1	CASGPGVTEAFF
TRBV7-8	TRBJ1-5	CASNSEPQGLGNQPQHF
TRBV30	TRBJ2-5	CAWSSGTRYQETQYF
TRBV12-3/TRBV12-4	TRBJ2-2	CASSNRDRGAGELFF
TRBV7-2	TRBJ2-5	CASSYISGGPGETQYF
TRBV6-5	TRBJ2-7	CASSYSGLAWAYEQYF
TRBV14	TRBJ2-1	CASSQVAGVYNEQFF